This TCR beta chain is drawn from a study of post-analysis software for immune sequencing data. Study outcomes and limitations: In patients, about 5 TRBV segments were more frequent than in controls, with TRBV5-6, TRBV5-1 and TRBV20-1 among them. Patients with multiple sclerosis recorded significantly lower normalized Chao1 diversity than controls, the study found. Samples from a shared batch, those prepared together, strongly co-clustered by F measure.

The V gene's germline CDR1 is MNHNS and CDR2 SASEGT. This CDR3 region has 14 residues. Trimming shortened V by 0 bases and J by 7 bases, and 12 bases separated the two germline ends. A remark on this clonotype: Its specificity is unknown.

TCR beta libraries were prepared from cDNA with unique molecular identifiers. Some 500,000 cDNA molecules came from approximately 1 to 10 million T cells. TCRdb redid the calling of the PCR reads with MiXCR, one entry per CDR3 protein. The sample includes hundreds of thousands of distinct CDR3 sequences, roughly 29% of them seen just once. This clonotype originated in a girl between 5 and 17 years old with multiple sclerosis. The specimen sequenced was blood. This chain uses TRBV6-1 with TRBJ1-2, with D perhaps matching TRBD1 (5 bases). The CDR3 region is CASSEAEGARGYTF. The DNA of the CDR3 is TGTGCCAGCAGTGAAGCCGAAGGGGCGCGTGGCTACACCTTC.